Below are 11 T cell receptor beta chains sequenced from a single sample in a study of OX40 agonist ivuxolimab in advanced cancers. TCRdb's copy holds only in-frame clones and misses some; the assay was immunoSEQ multiplex PCR. The table records approximately 66,000 clones, just over 85% of them present only once. The sequencing used CD4+ or CD8+ T cells sorted from blood, collected in a trial of the OX40 agonist ivuxolimab. These receptors were taken from an adult with an advanced solid tumor such as melanoma, head and neck, liver or kidney cancer.

This chain joins TRBV5-1 and TRBJ1-3; D not certain. The V gene lost 3 bases and the J gene lost 0 bases, with 10 bases spanning the gap. From germline, CDR1 is SGHRS and CDR2 YFSETQ. CDR3 size: 15 residues. Here the CDR3 DNA reads TGCGCCAGCAGCTCCACAGCGAGCTCTGGAAACACCATATATTTT. This encodes CASSSTASSGNTIYF.

This rearrangement joins TRBV5-6 to TRBJ2-7; tentatively, D is TRBD2 (5 bases). Germline V gives CDR1 SGHDT, CDR2 YYEEEE. Trimming took off 5 bases at V and 5 bases at J, with 20 bases between the two ends. The CDR3 has 15 residues. The CDR3 region has the DNA TGTGCCAGCAGGGGCCTAGCCGGGCGATCCGACGAGCAGTACTTC. It codes for CASRGLAGRSDEQYF. Variable domain in full (rest from reference TRBV5-6 and TRBJ2-7): DAGVTQSPTHLIKTRGQQVTLRCSPKSGHDTVSWYQQALGQGPQFIFQYYEEEERQRGNFPDRFSGHQFPNYSSELNVNALLLGDSALYLCASRGLAGRSDEQYFGPGTRLTVT.

The chain uses TRBV21-1 and TRBJ2-7; TRBD1 is taken as the D call from the table, unchecked against the DNA. TRBV21-1 is a pseudogene segment. CDR3 length: 12 residues. CDR3 in amino acids: CASSTQGNEQYF. The CDR3 DNA reads TGTGCCAGCAGCACACAGGGAAACGAGCAGTACTTC.

The chain recombines TRBV9 with TRBJ2-1; 7 bases line up with TRBD2. Germline V gives CDR1 SGDLS, CDR2 YYNGEE. The junction had 12 bases not matched to a gene; V was cut back by 3 bases and J by 3 bases. The length of the CDR3 is 17 residues. As DNA, the CDR3 is TGTGCCAGCAGCGGGATTCGAGCGGGAACTCTCTACAATGAGCAGTTCTTC. Encoded protein: CASSGIRAGTLYNEQFF.

The V and J genes are TRBV4-3 and TRBJ2-2, with D uncertain. Germline-derived CDR1 and CDR2 are LGHNA and YSLEER. V shed 0 bases and J shed 0 bases, with 14 bases lying between them. CDR3 length: 18 residues. The CDR3, as DNA: TGCGCCAGCAGCCAAGAAGGGCCGCCGACTTCGAACACCGGGGAGCTGTTTTTT. It codes for CASSQEGPPTSNTGELFF.

Notes on this clone: A junction boundary mismatches the germline segment, possibly from a read error. J is TRBJ2-2 and V is TRBV7-7; 9 bases match TRBD1. The germline CDR1 and CDR2 sequences are SSHAT and FNYEAQ (reference sequence). The CDR3 covers 15 residues. The CDR3 reads CASSLQGADTGELFF. For the CDR3, the DNA is TGTGCTAGCAGCTTACAGGGGGCGGACACCGGGGAGCTGTTTTTT.

For the CDR3, the DNA is TGTGCCAGCAGCTTGGGACTAGCGGGAGGCGCCTACGAGCAGTACTTC. Its protein is CASSLGLAGGAYEQYF. The chain uses TRBV7-2 and TRBJ2-7, with 15 nucleotides matching TRBD2. Germline V lookup: CDR1 SGHTA, CDR2 FQGNSA. The V segment lost 3 bases and the J segment 2 bases; nucleotides outside the gene matches: 2. The CDR3 runs to 16 residues.

The rearrangement links TRBV18 to TRBJ2-1, with TRBD2 identical over 11 bases. Trimming cost V 3 bases and J 8 bases; bases outside gene matches: 6. The V gene's germline CDR1 is KGHSH and CDR2 LQKENI. This CDR3 is 15 amino acids long. CDR3 DNA: TGTGCCAGCTCACCGGCTAGCGGGGGGCGATATGAGCAGTTCTTC. This codes for CASSPASGGRYEQFF.

This clone appeared once. The chain joins TRBV7-6 to TRBJ2-1; 7 bases match TRBD1. The length of the CDR3 is 18 residues. Germline CDR1 and CDR2: SGHVS and FNYEAQ. J lost 0 bases, V lost 4 bases, and 12 bases had no gene match. CDR3 sequence reads: CASSSLSPTGSSYNEQFF. The DNA of the CDR3 is TGTGCCAGCAGCTCTCTATCTCCGACAGGGAGCTCCTACAATGAGCAGTTCTTC.

V usage is TRBV14 and J usage is TRBJ2-5; D may be TRBD2 (6 bases). CDR1 SGHDN and CDR2 FVKESK come from the germline V gene. The CDR3 runs 16 residues. V gave up 0 bases and J gave up 2 bases, with 13 bases separating them. CDR3 bases: TGTGCCAGCAGCCAAGATAGGGGCAGCGGGCAAGAGACCCAGTACTTC. Protein sequence: CASSQDRGSGQETQYF.

The rearrangement links TRBV28 to TRBJ2-7, with TRBD1 matching 11 bases. The CDR3 contains 14 residues. Germline trimming cut 5 bases from V and 7 bases from J; bases unmatched to any gene: 7. Germline V lookup: CDR1 MDHEN, CDR2 SYDVKM. CDR3 sequence reads: CASSQGQGAGEQYF. Written as DNA, the CDR3 is TGTGCCAGCAGTCAAGGACAGGGGGCAGGTGAGCAGTACTTC.